This T cell receptor beta chain emerged from a study of T cells in Graves' hyperthyroidism and ophthalmopathy. Study conclusions and caveats: Blood also held most thyroid clonotypes expanded beyond 0.001. Patients with ophthalmopathy were separated from those with stable hyperthyroidism by a 13 V-J model. Model output signaled ophthalmopathy a median around 6.9 months ahead of onset.

This clonotype was seen many times. Its antigen is unknown. The source material, RNA transcripts, was used to amplify TCR beta CDR3 regions. Researchers ran a first-round RT-PCR on the TCR CDR3 using the HTBI primer set. TCRdb analysed the multiplex PCR reads with MiXCR anew, one entry per CDR3 protein. The table lists 100,000 to 130,000 distinct CDR3 sequences, approximately 15% of them singletons. Looked up from germline, CDR1 is MNHNS and CDR2 is SASEGT. Trimming removed 3 bases from V and 1 base from J; junction bases left unmatched: 3. The CDR3 is 15 residues long. Sequenced input: blood. The receptor was isolated from a woman aged 50 to 60 with Graves' hyperthyroidism. The chain employs TRBV6-1 and TRBJ1-5; 7 bases agree with TRBD1. CDR3 amino acids: CASSESGQSNQPQHF. CDR3 nucleotides: TGTGCCAGCAGTGAGTCGGGACAGAGCAATCAGCCCCAGCATTTT.